One and the same sample provided the 11 T cell receptor beta chains below, sequenced in a study of cytomegalovirus exposure and HLA in healthy donors. The primer mix had 60 Vbeta and 13 Jbeta primers. Only in-frame clones appear in the TCRdb table, and some are missing; sequencing was by immunoSEQ multiplex PCR. The sample lists roughly 93,000 clones, around 80% seen once, with 11% in the top ten. Source material: PBMCs. All receptors derive from a man aged 18 to 35 in good health and CMV-seropositive.

This clone was found a few times. The V and J genes are TRBV5-4 and TRBJ2-2, with 13 bases lining up with TRBD2. Trimming removed 5 bases from V and 5 bases from J; junction bases left unmatched: 6. This CDR3 is 16 amino acids long. Per the germline V gene, CDR1 is SGHNT and CDR2 is YYREEE (reference sequence). The CDR3 protein is CASSPLAGGRTGELFF. The CDR3, as DNA: TGTGCCAGCAGTCCACTAGCGGGGGGGCGAACCGGGGAGCTGTTTTTT.

The genes are TRBV2 and TRBJ1-6, with D perhaps matching TRBD1 (5 bases). Germline V gives CDR1 SNHLY, CDR2 FYNNEI. There are 15 residues in the CDR3. The V gene lost 4 bases and the J gene lost 3 bases, with 10 bases spanning the gap. The CDR3 nucleotides read TGTGCCAGCAGTGCCCCCGGACACTATAATTCACCCCTCCACTTT. Translating gives CASSAPGHYNSPLHF. Full variable domain (remainder filled in from reference TRBV2 and TRBJ1-6): EPEVTQTPSHQVTQMGQEVILRCVPISNHLYFYWYRQILGQKVEFLVSFYNNEISEKSEIFDDQFSVERPDGSNFTLKIRSTKLEDSAMYFCASSAPGHYNSPLHFGNGTRLTVT.

The chain links TRBV4-1 to TRBJ2-7, with D perhaps matching TRBD2 (5 bases). The V gene lost 0 bases and the J gene lost 4 bases, with 10 bases spanning the gap. The CDR3 sequence is 14 residues long. The germline V gene has CDR1 MGHRA and CDR2 YSYEKL. CDR3 amino acids: CASSQDSGRYEQYF. The CDR3 DNA sequence: TGCGCCAGCAGCCAAGATTCGGGGAGATACGAGCAGTACTTC.

This clone is a singleton in its sample. This chain joins TRBV28 and TRBJ1-2; TRBD1 matches at 8 bases. The CDR3 totals 15 residues. The V and J ends lost 5 bases and 3 bases, in that order; junction bases with no gene match: 8. In germline, CDR1 is MDHEN, CDR2 SYDVKM. CDR3 region: CASSPPLDRDYGYTF. DNA for the CDR3: TGTGCCAGCAGTCCCCCCCTGGACAGGGACTATGGCTACACCTTC.

This clone showed up just a few times. The J gene is TRBJ1-1, the V gene TRBV7-9, with D unresolved. Germline CDR1 is SEHNR and CDR2 is FQNEAQ (reference sequence). The ends were cut back, 5 bases at V and 3 bases at J, with 13 bases in the middle. The CDR3 contains 14 residues. CDR3 sequence reads: CASSPRREDTEAFF. The CDR3 DNA reads as TGTGCCAGCAGCCCTCGAAGGGAGGACACTGAAGCTTTCTTT. Together with reference TRBV7-9 and TRBJ1-1, the CDR3 gives the full variable domain: DTGVSQNPRHKITKRGQNVTFRCDPISEHNRLYWYRQTLGQGPEFLTYFQNEAQLEKSRLLSDRFSAERPKGSFSTLEIQRTEQGDSAMYLCASSPRREDTEAFFGQGTRLTVV.

This clone was detected only a few times. V gene TRBV5-6 combines with J gene TRBJ1-2; D possibly corresponds to TRBD1 (6 bases). Germline V gives CDR1 SGHDT, CDR2 YYEEEE. V gave up 3 bases and J gave up 4 bases, with 13 bases separating them. The CDR3 extends over 14 amino acids. This CDR3 is CASSWSGAAYGYTF. The CDR3 bases are TGTGCCAGCAGCTGGTCAGGGGCGGCCTATGGCTACACCTTC.

This rearrangement joins TRBV28 to TRBJ2-1, with D unclear. V was trimmed by 8 bases and J by 0 bases, leaving 11 bases between them. This CDR3 contains 14 residues. Germline-derived CDR1 and CDR2 are MDHEN and SYDVKM. The CDR3 protein is CASVMAGSYNEQFF. In nucleotides, the CDR3 is TGTGCCAGCGTAATGGCAGGCTCCTACAATGAGCAGTTCTTC.

This clone was seen more than once but under ten times. This sequence joins TRBV10-3 and TRBJ1-1; a possible D gene is TRBD1 (5 bases). Germline V gives CDR1 ENHRY, CDR2 SYGVKD. The CDR3 totals 15 residues. Trimming pared 3 bases from V and 0 bases from J, leaving 11 bases between. The CDR3 DNA is TGTGCCATCAGTGAAGCAACAGGCATGAACACTGAAGCTTTCTTT. Translation gives CAISEATGMNTEAFF.

V usage is TRBV5-1 and J usage is TRBJ2-5; 9 bases line up with TRBD1. The V segment lost 5 bases and the J segment 4 bases; nucleotides outside the gene matches: 12. Germline V lookup: CDR1 SGHRS, CDR2 YFSETQ. The CDR3 covers 16 residues. Here the CDR3 DNA reads TGCGCCAGCAGGAAACAGGGGGCGGGGGTCCGAGAGACCCAGTACTTC. Translating it yields CASRKQGAGVRETQYF.

The chain carries TRBV5-6 and TRBJ2-1, with 14 bases matching TRBD2. Germline CDR1 SGHDT, CDR2 YYEEEE. CDR3 length: 16 amino acids. V was clipped by 4 bases and J by 6 bases; unmatched bases: 6. The CDR3 nucleotides are TGTGCCAGCAGCCTAAAGACTAGCGGGGGGGTCAATGAGCAGTTCTTC. Protein: CASSLKTSGGVNEQFF.

The chain joins TRBV27 to TRBJ1-2; TRBD1 aligns across 9 bases. CDR3 length equals 13 residues. CDR1 MNHEY and CDR2 SMNVEV come from the germline V gene (reference sequence). Unmatched junction bases numbered 5, after V lost 4 bases and J lost 8 bases. The CDR3 reads CASSYTGGLGYTF. CDR3 DNA: TGTGCCAGCAGTTACACAGGGGGCCTAGGCTACACCTTC.